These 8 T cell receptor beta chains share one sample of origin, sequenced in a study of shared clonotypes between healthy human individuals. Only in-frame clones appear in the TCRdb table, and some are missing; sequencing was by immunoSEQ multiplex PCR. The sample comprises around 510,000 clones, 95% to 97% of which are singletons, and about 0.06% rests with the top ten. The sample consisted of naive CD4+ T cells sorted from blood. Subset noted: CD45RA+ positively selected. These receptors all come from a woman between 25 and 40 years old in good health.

The DNA for the CDR3 is TGTGCCAGCACCCCGAGGGACAGAACTACTTATAGCAATCAGCCCCAGCATTTT. Protein sequence: CASTPRDRTTYSNQPQHF. V usage is TRBV5-5 and J usage is TRBJ1-5; TRBD1 aligns across 7 bases. The CDR3 contains 18 residues. The junction had 15 bases not matched to a gene; V was cut back by 6 bases and J by 0 bases. Per germline, CDR1 SGHKS and CDR2 YYEKEE (reference sequence). The whole variable domain, remainder taken from reference TRBV5-5 and TRBJ1-5, is DAGVTQSPTHLIKTRGQQVTLRCSPISGHKSVSWYQQVLGQGPQFIFQYYEKEERGRGNFPDRFSARQFPNYSSELNVNALLLGDSALYLCASTPRDRTTYSNQPQHFGDGTRLSIL.

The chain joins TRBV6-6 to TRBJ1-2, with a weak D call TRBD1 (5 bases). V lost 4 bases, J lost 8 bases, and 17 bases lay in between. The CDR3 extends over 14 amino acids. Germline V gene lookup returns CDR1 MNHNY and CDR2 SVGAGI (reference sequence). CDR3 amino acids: CASSWGEGLWGYTF. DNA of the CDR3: TGTGCCAGCAGTTGGGGGGAGGGGCTCTGGGGCTACACCTTC.

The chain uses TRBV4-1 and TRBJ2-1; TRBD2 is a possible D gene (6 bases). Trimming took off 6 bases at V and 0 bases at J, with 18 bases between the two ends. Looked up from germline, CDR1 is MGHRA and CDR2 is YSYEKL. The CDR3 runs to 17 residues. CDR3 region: CASRPVAGTYSYNEQFF. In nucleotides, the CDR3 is TGCGCCAGCAGACCCGTGGCGGGAACCTACTCCTACAATGAGCAGTTCTTC.

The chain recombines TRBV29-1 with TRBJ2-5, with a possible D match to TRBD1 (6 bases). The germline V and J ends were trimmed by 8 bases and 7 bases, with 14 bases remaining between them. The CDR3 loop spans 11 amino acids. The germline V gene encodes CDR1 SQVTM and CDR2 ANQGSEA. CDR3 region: CSSGRGGTQYF. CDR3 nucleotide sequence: TGCAGCTCTGGAAGAGGGGGGACCCAGTACTTC.

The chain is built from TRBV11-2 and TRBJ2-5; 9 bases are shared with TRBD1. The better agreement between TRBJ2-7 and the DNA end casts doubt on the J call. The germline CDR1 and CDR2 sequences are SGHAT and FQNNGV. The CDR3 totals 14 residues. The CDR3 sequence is CASSFRDRVYEQYF. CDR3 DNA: TGTGCCAGCAGCTTCCGGGACAGGGTCTACGAGCAGTACTTC.

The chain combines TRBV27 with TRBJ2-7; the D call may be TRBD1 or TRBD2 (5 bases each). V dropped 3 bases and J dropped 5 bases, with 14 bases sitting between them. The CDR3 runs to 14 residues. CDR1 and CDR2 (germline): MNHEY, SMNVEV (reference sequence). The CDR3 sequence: CASSFLGENNEQYF. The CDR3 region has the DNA TGTGCCAGCAGTTTTTTGGGGGAGAATAACGAGCAGTACTTC.

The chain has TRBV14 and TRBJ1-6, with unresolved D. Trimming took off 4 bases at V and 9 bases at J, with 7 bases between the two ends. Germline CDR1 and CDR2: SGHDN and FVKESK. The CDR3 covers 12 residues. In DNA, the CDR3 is TGTGCCAGCAGCCTGATGGGTTCACCCCTCCACTTT. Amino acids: CASSLMGSPLHF.

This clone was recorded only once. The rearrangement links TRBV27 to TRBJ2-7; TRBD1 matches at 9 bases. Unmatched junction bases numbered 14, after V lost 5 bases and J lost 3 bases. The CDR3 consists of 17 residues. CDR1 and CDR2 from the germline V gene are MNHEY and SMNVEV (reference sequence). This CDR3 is CASSRGRVWDRDYEQYF. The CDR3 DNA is TGTGCCAGCAGTCGAGGGCGAGTGTGGGACAGGGACTACGAGCAGTACTTC.